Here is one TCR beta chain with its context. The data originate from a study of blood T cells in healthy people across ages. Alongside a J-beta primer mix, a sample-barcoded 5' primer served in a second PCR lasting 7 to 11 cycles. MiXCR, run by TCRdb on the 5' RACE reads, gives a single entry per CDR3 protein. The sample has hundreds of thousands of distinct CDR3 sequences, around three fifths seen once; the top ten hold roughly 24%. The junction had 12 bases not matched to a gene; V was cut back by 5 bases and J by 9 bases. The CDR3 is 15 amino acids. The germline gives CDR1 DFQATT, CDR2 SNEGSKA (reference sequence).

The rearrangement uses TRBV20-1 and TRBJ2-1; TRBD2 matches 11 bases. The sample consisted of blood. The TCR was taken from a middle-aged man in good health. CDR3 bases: TGCAGTGCTCTCAATAGCGGGGGGGCATTGTTTGAGCAGTTCTTC. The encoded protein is CSALNSGGALFEQFF.